This entry concerns a single TCR beta chain. V shed 0 bases, J shed 6 bases, and the junction held 3 bases outside the gene matches. Germline assignment: CDR1 SGDLS and CDR2 YYNGEE. The CDR3 sequence is 15 residues long. The sample is drawn from a study of blood T cell repertoires in COVID-19. Background on the study: PBMCs, B-cell-depleted T cells, or T cells provided the cDNA or gDNA that made up the material.

As handled by the study authors: The authors estimated nucleated cell counts from reference gene primer amplification. Profiled with immunoSEQ multiplex PCR; TCRdb holds only in-frame clones, not every one. That table gives V, J and clone size, and the DNA gave D and trimming. The data show hundreds of thousands of clones, approximately 88% seen once. The rearrangement links TRBV9 to TRBJ2-1, with 10 bases aligning to TRBD2. Sequences were obtained from peripheral blood. This sequence was found in a woman in her twenties or thirties with COVID-19, enrolled during active disease. The DNA for the CDR3 is TGTGCCAGCAGCGTAGATGGGACTAGCGTCAATGAGCAGTTCTTC. It specifies CASSVDGTSVNEQFF.